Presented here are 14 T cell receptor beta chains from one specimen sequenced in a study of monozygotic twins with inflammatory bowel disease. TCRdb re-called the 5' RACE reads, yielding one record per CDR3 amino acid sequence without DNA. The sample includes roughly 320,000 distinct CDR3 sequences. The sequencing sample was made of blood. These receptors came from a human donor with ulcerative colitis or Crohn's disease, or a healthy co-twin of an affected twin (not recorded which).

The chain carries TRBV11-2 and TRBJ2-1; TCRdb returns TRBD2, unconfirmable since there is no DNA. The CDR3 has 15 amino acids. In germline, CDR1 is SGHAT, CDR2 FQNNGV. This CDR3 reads CASSESGGTLNEQFF.

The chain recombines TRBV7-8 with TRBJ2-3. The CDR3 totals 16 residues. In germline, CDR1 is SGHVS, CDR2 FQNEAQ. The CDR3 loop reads CASSFVLSSSTDTQYF.

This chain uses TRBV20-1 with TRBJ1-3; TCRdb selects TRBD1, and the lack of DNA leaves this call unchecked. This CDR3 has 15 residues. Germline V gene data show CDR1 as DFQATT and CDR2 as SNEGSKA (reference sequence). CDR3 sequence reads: CSARPPTGRKNTIYF.

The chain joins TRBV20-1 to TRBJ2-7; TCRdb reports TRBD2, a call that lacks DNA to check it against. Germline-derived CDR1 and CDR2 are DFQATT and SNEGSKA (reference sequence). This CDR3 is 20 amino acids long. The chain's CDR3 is CSASPLSGTSGRASSYEQYF.

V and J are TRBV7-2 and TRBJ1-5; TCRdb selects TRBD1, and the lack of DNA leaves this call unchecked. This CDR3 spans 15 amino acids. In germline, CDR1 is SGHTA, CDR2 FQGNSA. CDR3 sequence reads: CASSLDRGRNQPQHF.

CDR3 residues: CSASGNRNTEAFF. The rearrangement uses TRBV20-1 and TRBJ1-1. The CDR3 runs to 13 residues. The V gene's germline CDR1 is DFQATT and CDR2 SNEGSKA (reference sequence).

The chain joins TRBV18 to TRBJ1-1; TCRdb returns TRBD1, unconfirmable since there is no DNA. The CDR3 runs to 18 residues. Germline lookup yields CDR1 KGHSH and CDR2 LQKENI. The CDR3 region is CASSPRQGQGRMNTEAFF.

The CDR3: CASIGVGGELFF. The J gene is TRBJ2-2, the V gene TRBV28. This CDR3 region has 12 residues. The germline CDR1 and CDR2 sequences are MDHEN and SYDVKM.

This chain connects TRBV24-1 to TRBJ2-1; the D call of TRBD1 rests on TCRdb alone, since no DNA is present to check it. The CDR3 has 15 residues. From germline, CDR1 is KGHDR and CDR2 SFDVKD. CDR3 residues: CATSDSSGTGGEQFF.

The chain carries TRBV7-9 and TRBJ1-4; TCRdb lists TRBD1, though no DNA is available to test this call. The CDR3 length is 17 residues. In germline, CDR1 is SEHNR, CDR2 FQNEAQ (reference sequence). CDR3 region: CASSPRDRIATNEKLFF.

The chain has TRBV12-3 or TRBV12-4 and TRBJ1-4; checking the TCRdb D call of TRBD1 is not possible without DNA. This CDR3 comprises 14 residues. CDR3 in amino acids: CASSTDSFGEKLFF.

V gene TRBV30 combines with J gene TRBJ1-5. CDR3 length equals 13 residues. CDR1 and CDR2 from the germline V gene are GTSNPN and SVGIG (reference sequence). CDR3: CAWSVKVGQPQHF.

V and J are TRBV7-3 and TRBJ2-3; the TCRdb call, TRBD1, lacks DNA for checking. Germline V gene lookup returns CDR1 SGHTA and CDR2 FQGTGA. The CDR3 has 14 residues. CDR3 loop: CASRTGTGIDTQYF.

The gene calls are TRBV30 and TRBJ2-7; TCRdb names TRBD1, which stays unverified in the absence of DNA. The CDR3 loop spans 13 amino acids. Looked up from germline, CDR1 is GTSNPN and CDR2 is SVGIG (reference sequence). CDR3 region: CACLYNRAYEQYF.